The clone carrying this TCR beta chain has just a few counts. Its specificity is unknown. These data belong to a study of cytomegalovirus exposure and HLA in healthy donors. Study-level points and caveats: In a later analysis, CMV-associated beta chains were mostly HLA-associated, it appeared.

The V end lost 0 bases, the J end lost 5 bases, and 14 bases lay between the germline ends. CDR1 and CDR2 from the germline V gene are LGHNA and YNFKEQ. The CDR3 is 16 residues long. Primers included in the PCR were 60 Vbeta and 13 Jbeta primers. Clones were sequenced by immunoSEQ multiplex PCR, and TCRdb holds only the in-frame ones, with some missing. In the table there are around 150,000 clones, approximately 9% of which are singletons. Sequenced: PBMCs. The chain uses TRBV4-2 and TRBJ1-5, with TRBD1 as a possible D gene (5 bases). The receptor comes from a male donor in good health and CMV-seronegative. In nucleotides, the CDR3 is TGTGCCAGCAGCCAAGATATCGTCAGGGTTGATCAGCCCCAGCATTTT. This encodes CASSQDIVRVDQPQHF.